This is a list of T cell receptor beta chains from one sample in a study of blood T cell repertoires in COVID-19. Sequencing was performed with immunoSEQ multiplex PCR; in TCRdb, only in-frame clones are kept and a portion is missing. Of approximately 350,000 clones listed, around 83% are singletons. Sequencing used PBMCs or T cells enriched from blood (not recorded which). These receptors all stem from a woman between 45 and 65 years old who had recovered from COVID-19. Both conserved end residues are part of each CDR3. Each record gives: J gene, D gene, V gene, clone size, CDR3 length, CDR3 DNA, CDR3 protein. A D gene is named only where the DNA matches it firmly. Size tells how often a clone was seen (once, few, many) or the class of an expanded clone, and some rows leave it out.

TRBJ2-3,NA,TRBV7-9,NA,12,TGTGCCAGCAGCTTGCCCCCGGGGTCGCAGTATTTT,CASSLPPGSQYF
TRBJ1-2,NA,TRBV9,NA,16,TGTGCCAGCAGCGAGTTTTCAGGGCGGGGGATTTATGGCTACACCTTC,CASSEFSGRGIYGYTF
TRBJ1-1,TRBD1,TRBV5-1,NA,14,TGCGCCAGCCGGTGGGGACAGGGGGCTGCTGAAGCTTTCTTT,CASRWGQGAAEAFF
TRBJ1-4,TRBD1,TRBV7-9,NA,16,TGTGCCAGCAGCTTGACAGGGACCGTTTCGGGTGAAAAACTGTTTTTT,CASSLTGTVSGEKLFF
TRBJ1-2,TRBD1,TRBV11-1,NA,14,TGTGCCAGCAGCTCGACAGGGCAAGGATATGGCTACACCTTC,CASSSTGQGYGYTF
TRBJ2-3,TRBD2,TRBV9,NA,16,TGTGCCAGCAGCGCAAGGCAAAGAGCGGGAGTTGATACGCAGTATTTT,CASSARQRAGVDTQYF
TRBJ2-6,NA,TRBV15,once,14,TGTGCCACCAGCAAACAGGGAAAGGCCAACGTCCTGACTTTC,CATSKQGKANVLTF
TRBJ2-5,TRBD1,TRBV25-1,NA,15,TGTGCCAGCAGGCCCCCGGGACAGGCGGGAGAGACCCAGTACTTC,CASRPPGQAGETQYF
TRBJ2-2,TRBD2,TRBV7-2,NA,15,TGTGCCAGCAGCCCGCTAGCGGGAGACACCGGGGAGCTGTTTTTT,CASSPLAGDTGELFF
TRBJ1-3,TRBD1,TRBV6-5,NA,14,TGTGCCAGCAGGGGGGACAGTTTGAGAAACACCATATATTTT,CASRGDSLRNTIYF
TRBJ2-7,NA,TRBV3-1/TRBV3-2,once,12,TGTGCCAGCAGCCAAGTGTACGGCGAGCAGTACTTC,CASSQVYGEQYF
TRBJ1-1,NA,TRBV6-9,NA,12,TGTGCCATCTCGACTATGAACACTGAAGCTTTCTTT,CAISTMNTEAFF
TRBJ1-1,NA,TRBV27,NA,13,TGTGCCAGCAGTCAGGGGAGTTGGACTGAAGCTTTCTTT,CASSQGSWTEAFF
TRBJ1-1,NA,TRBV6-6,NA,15,TGTGCCAGCAGAACCTCCACCAGATTGAACACTGAAGCTTTCTTT,CASRTSTRLNTEAFF
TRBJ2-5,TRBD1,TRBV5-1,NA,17,TGCGCCAGCAGCTTGGGCAGGAGACAGGGGTACCAAGAGACCCAGTACTTC,CASSLGRRQGYQETQYF
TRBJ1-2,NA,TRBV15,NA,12,TGTGCCACCAGCAGACAGGGCTATGGCTACACCTTC,CATSRQGYGYTF
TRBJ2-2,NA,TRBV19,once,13,TGTGCCAGTAGTATCGGGAACACCGGGGAGCTGTTTTTT,CASSIGNTGELFF
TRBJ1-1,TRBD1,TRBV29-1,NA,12,TGCAGCGTTGAGGGCAGGGGGACTGAAGCTTTCTTT,CSVEGRGTEAFF
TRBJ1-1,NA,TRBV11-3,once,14,TGTGCCAGCAGCTTAGAGAGCGGAGACACTGAAGCTTTCTTT,CASSLESGDTEAFF